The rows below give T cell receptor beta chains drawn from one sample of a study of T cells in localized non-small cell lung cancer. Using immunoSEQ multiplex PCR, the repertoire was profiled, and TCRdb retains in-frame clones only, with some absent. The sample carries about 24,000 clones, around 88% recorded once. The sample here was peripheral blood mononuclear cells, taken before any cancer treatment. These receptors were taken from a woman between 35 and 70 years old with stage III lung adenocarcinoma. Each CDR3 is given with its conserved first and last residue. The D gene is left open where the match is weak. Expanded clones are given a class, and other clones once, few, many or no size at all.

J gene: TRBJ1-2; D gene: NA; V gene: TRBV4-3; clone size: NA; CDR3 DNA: TGCGCCAGCAGCCAAGATGAGGGGTGGAGTGGCTACACCTTC; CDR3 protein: CASSQDEGWSGYTF
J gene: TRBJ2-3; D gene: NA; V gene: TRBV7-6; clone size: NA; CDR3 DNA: TGTGCCAGCAGCTTTTTACGGGAGCAACCAGATACGCAGTATTTT; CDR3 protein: CASSFLREQPDTQYF
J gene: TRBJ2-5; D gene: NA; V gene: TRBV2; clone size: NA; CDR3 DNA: TGTGCCAGCAGGACCTACCAAGAGACCCAGTACTTC; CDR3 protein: CASRTYQETQYF
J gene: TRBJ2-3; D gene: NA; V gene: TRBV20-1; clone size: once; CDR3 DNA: TGCAGTGCTCCCTTACGAGATACGCAGTATTTT; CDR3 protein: CSAPLRDTQYF
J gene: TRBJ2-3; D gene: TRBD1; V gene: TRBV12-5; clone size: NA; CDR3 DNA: TGTGCTAGTGGCTCGACAGGGGGTCGCGATACGCAGTATTTT; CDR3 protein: CASGSTGGRDTQYF
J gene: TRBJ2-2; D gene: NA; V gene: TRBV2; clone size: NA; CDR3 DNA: TGTGCCAGCAGTGGGAGCAACACCGGGGAGCTGTTTTTT; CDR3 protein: CASSGSNTGELFF
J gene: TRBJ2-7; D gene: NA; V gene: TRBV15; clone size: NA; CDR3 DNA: TGTGCCACCAGCAGAGATCCGGGCCCGGACGAGCAGTACTTC; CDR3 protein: CATSRDPGPDEQYF
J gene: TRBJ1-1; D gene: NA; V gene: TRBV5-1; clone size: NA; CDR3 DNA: TGCGCCAGCAGCCCAGACGGTAACACTGAAGCTTTCTTT; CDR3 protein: CASSPDGNTEAFF
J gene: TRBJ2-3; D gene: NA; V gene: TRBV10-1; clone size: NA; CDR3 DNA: TGCGCCAGCAGTGACGACAACCCCACAGATACGCAGTATTTT; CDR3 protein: CASSDDNPTDTQYF
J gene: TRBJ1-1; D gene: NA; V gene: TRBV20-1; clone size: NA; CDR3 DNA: TGCAGTGCTACCACAGACAGAAAAGCTTTCTTT; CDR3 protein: CSATTDRKAFF
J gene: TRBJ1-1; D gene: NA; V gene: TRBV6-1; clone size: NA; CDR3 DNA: TGTGCCAGCCTACGGTGGGGGGGAGCTTTCTTT; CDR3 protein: CASLRWGGAFF
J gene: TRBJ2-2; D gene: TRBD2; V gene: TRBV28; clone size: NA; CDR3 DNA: TGTGCCAGCAGTTTAGCGGGAGCGAACACCGGGGAGCTGTTTTTT; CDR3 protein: CASSLAGANTGELFF
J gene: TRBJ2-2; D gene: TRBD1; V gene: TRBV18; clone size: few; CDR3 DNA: TGTGCCAGCTCACCCCGACAGGGCTACACCGGGGAGCTGTTTTTT; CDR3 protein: CASSPRQGYTGELFF
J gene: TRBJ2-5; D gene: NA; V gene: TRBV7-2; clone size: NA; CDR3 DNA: TGTGCCAGCAGCTTAGTGGAGACCCAGTACTTC; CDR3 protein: CASSLVETQYF
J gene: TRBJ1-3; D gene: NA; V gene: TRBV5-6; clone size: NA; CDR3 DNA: TGTGCCAGCAGCTTGCTCCGGACAGCACGCTCTGGAAACACCATATATTTT; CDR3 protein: CASSLLRTARSGNTIYF
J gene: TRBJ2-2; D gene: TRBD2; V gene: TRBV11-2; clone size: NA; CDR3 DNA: TGTGCCAGCAGCCCGCGGGGGAGGGAGGGCCTCACCGGGGAGCTGTTTTTT; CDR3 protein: CASSPRGREGLTGELFF
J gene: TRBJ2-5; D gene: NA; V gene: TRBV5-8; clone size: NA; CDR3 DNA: TGTGCCAGCAGCAAAGGCGAGGATCAGAGAGAGACCCAGTACTTC; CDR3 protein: CASSKGEDQRETQYF
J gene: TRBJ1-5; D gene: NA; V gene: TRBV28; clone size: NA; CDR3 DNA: TGTGCCAGCAGTTTTCGAAGCAATCAGCCCCAGCATTTT; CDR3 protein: CASSFRSNQPQHF
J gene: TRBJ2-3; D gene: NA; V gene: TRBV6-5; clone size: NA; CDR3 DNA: TGTGCCAGCAGTTACGGGGTCTGGGATACGCAGTATTTT; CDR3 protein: CASSYGVWDTQYF
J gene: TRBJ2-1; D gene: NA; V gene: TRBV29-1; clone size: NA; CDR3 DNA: TGCAGCGTTGAAGTTAGTCGAGTCGTAGATGAGCAGTTCTTC; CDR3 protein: CSVEVSRVVDEQFF
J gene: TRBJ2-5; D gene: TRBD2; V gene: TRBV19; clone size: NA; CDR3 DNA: TGTGCCAGTAGTTCCCGACTAGCGGCAAAAGAGACCCAGTACTTC; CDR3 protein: CASSSRLAAKETQYF
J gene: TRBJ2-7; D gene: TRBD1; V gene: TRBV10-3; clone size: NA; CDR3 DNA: TGTGCCATCAGTGAGCCGACGCAGGGGGTCTACGAGCAGTACTTC; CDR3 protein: CAISEPTQGVYEQYF
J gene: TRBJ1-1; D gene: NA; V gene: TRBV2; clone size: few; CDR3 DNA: TGTGCCAGCAGTGAAGATCAGGGGTGGGCTGAAGCTTTCTTT; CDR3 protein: CASSEDQGWAEAFF
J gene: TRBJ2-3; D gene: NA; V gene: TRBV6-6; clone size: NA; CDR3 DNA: TGTGCCAGCAGTCCTGGGAACCTCCTAGGAGCAGATACGCAGTATTTT; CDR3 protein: CASSPGNLLGADTQYF
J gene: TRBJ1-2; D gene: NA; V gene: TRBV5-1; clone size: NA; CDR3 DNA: TGCGCCAGCAGCTTGGCCCCCGGGACAACTGCTCAAGGCTACACCTTC; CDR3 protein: CASSLAPGTTAQGYTF
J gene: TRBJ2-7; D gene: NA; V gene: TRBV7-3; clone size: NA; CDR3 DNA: TGTGCCAGCAGCTTACAGAAGGGGCGGCTCGGGGAGCAGTACTTC; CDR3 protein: CASSLQKGRLGEQYF